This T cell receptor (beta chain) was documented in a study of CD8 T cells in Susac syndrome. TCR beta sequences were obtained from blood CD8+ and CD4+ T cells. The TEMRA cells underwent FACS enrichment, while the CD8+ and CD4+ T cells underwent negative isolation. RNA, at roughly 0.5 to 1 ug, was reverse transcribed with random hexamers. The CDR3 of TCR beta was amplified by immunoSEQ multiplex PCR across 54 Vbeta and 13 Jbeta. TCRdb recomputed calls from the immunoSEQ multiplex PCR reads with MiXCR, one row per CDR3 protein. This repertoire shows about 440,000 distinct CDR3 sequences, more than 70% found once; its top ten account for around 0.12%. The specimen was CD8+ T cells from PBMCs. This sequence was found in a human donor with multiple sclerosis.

In DNA, the CDR3 is TGTGCCACCGCAGGAGACCCATCGGGTATCCCATCCCTAGGAGGCGAAGTGCAGTTCTTC. This codes for CATAGDPSGIPSLGGEVQFF. The chain uses TRBV11-1 and TRBJ2-1; possibly TRBD2 for D (5 bases). Germline V gene data show CDR1 as SGHAT and CDR2 as FQDESV (reference sequence). The CDR3 sequence is 20 residues long. The V gene lost 10 bases and the J gene lost 12 bases, with 43 bases spanning the gap.